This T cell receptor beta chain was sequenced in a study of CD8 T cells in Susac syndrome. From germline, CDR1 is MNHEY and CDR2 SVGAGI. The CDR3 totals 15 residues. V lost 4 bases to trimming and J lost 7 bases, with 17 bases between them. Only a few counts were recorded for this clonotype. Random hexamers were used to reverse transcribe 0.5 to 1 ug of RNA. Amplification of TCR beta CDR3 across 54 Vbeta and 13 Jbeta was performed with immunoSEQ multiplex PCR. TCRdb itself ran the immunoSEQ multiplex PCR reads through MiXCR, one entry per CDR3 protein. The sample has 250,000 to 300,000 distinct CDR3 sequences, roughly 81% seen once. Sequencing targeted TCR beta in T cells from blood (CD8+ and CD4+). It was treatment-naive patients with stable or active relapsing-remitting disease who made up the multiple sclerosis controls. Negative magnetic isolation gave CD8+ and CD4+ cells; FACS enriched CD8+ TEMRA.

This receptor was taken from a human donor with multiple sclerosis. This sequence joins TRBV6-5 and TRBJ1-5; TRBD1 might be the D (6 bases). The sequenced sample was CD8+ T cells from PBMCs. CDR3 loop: CASSSPGQRGQPQHF. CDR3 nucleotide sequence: TGTGCCAGCAGTTCCCCCGGACAGAGAGGACAGCCCCAGCATTTT.